Shown below are 17 T cell receptor beta chains from a single sample sequenced in a study of blood T cell repertoires in COVID-19 (dated by TCRdb to between 2020 and 2021). The receptor library was made with the immunoSEQ multiplex PCR assay. The table was pulled from immuneACCESS by TCRdb, which kept in-frame rearrangements only. Such tables lose some clones; where checked, under half of the loss comes from unresolved V genes, and the rest has no known cause. In this sample the table shows about 250,000 clones, 86% of which occur a single time. 1.6% of the sample goes to the ten largest clones. Sequencing was done on a sample of peripheral blood. Every receptor here comes from a woman in her sixties or seventies who had recovered from COVID-19.

The chain employs TRBV7-3 and TRBJ2-6, with D uncertain. The CDR3 consists of 15 residues. V gave up 5 bases and J gave up 1 base, with 9 bases separating them. From germline, CDR1 is SGHTA and CDR2 FQGTGA. In DNA form, the CDR3 reads TGTGCCAGCAGCCCCTCGGTGTCTGGGGCCAACGTCCTGACTTTC. Translating it yields CASSPSVSGANVLTF.

V usage is TRBV7-2 and J usage is TRBJ2-5, with 7 bases identical to TRBD1. CDR3 size: 13 residues. CDR1 and CDR2 from the germline V gene are SGHTA and FQGNSA. With 4 bases clipped from V and 5 bases from J, the junction kept 4 bases outside the gene matches. CDR3 sequence reads: CASSSTGRETQYF. The CDR3 bases are TGTGCCAGCAGCTCGACAGGGCGCGAGACCCAGTACTTC.

The table lists this clone with a count of one. This chain connects TRBV18 to TRBJ2-7; 7 bases are shared with TRBD1. The CDR3 totals 14 residues. V dropped 3 bases and J dropped 1; count of bases not matched to a gene: 3. Germline values: CDR1 KGHSH, CDR2 LQKENI. The CDR3 is CASSPGTVSYEQYF. The DNA for the CDR3 is TGTGCCAGCTCACCCGGGACAGTGTCCTACGAGCAGTACTTC.

This clone was observed a handful of times. The chain has TRBV7-8 and TRBJ2-7; D is undetermined. This CDR3 comprises 13 residues. V lost 1 base and J 6 bases, leaving 10 bases between the germline ends. Germline V gene lookup returns CDR1 SGHVS and CDR2 FQNEAQ. The CDR3 is CASSLGPGTEQYF. The CDR3 region has the DNA TGTGCCAGCAGCTTAGGTCCAGGCACCGAGCAGTACTTC.

This chain links TRBV5-1 with TRBJ1-6; 9 bases align to TRBD1. V shed 7 bases and J 6 bases; nucleotides not matched to a gene: 5. Germline CDR1 and CDR2: SGHRS and YFSETQ. This CDR3 is built from 14 residues. The CDR3 DNA is TGCGCCAGCGGGTTGACAGGGGGTAATTCACCCCTCCACTTT. Amino acid sequence: CASGLTGGNSPLHF.

This CDR3 reads CASSQVTGHNSPLHF. DNA for the CDR3: TGTGCCAGCAGCCAAGTAACAGGCCACAATTCACCCCTCCACTTT. The chain combines TRBV3-1 (or the pseudogene TRBV3-2) with TRBJ1-6; D may be TRBD1 (5 bases). The CDR3 totals 15 residues. Germline CDR1 and CDR2: LGHDT and YNNKEL (reference sequence). V shed 1 base and J shed 7 bases, with 11 bases lying between them.

The chain recombines TRBV5-1 with TRBJ2-3; 7 bases line up with TRBD2. This CDR3 has 18 residues. The trim removed 2 bases at V and 4 bases at J, leaving 16 bases unmatched. Germline V gene sequence: CDR1 SGHRS, CDR2 YFSETQ. The CDR3: CASSFPSGGIDLADTQYF. Here the CDR3 DNA reads TGCGCCAGCAGCTTCCCTAGCGGAGGCATCGACCTGGCAGATACGCAGTATTTT.

The rearrangement links TRBV9 to TRBJ2-2, with a tentative D call TRBD1 (5 bases). Trimming removed 4 bases from V and 1 base from J, with 8 bases in between. The CDR3 extends over 14 amino acids. The germline V gene has CDR1 SGDLS and CDR2 YYNGEE. This CDR3 reads CASSIQVNTGELFF. The CDR3, as DNA: TGTGCCAGCAGCATACAGGTGAACACCGGGGAGCTGTTTTTT.

This chain connects TRBV7-8 to TRBJ1-2; D is unclear. Per germline, CDR1 SGHVS and CDR2 FQNEAQ. V lost 3 bases to trimming and J lost 6 bases, with 17 bases between them. The CDR3 spans 15 residues. The CDR3 protein is CASSFRVEGAHGYTF. DNA of the CDR3: TGTGCCAGCAGCTTTAGGGTTGAGGGAGCACATGGCTACACCTTC. Full variable domain (remainder filled in from reference TRBV7-8 and TRBJ1-2): GAGVSQSPRYKVAKRGQDVALRCDPISGHVSLFWYQQALGQGPEFLTYFQNEAQLDKSGLPSDRFFAERPEGSVSTLKIQRTQQEDSAVYLCASSFRVEGAHGYTFGSGTRLTVV.

J is TRBJ1-1 and V is TRBV7-3; D is undetermined. Trimming removed 6 bases at V and 1 base at J, with 12 bases between. The CDR3 has 14 amino acids. Germline CDR1 reads SGHTA; CDR2 reads FQGTGA. The CDR3 spells CASSISTGNTEAFF. The CDR3 DNA sequence: TGTGCCAGCAGTATATCGACTGGGAACACTGAAGCTTTCTTT.

This clone was observed a single time. DNA of the CDR3: TGTGCCAGCAAAACTCCGGGACAGGGGAATCAGCCCCAGCATTTT. Protein: CASKTPGQGNQPQHF. The V and J genes are TRBV2 and TRBJ1-5; the match to TRBD1 covers 10 bases. Trimming removed 7 bases from V and 4 bases from J; junction bases left unmatched: 7. Germline CDR1 and CDR2: SNHLY and FYNNEI. The length of the CDR3 is 15 residues.

This chain joins TRBV2 and TRBJ1-5, with 9 bases fitting TRBD1. The V and J ends lost 4 bases and 2 bases, in that order; junction bases with no gene match: 3. There are 15 residues in the CDR3. Germline V gene lookup returns CDR1 SNHLY and CDR2 FYNNEI. For the CDR3, the DNA is TGTGCCAGCAGTGGAAGGACAGGGGGCAATCAGCCCCAGCATTTT. Residues: CASSGRTGGNQPQHF.

The chain joins TRBV20-1 to TRBJ1-1, with a weak D call TRBD1 (5 bases). From germline, CDR1 is DFQATT and CDR2 SNEGSKA (reference sequence). The CDR3 length is 11 residues. The CDR3 DNA reads as TGCACGGGGGGGGGATATACTGAAGCTTTCTTT. Encoded protein: CTGGGYTEAFF.

This clone was recorded many times. This chain joins TRBV21-1 and TRBJ1-3. TRBV21-1 is flagged as a pseudogene. This CDR3 has 15 amino acids. For the CDR3, the DNA is TGTGCCAGCGGACTAGGCAGTAACTCTGGAAACACCATATATTTT. Its protein is CASGLGSNSGNTIYF.

The CDR3 nucleotides read TGTGCCAGCAGCGTAGGCGGGGGGGCCGGGAACACCGGGGAGCTGTTTTTT. Amino acids: CASSVGGGAGNTGELFF. The rearrangement joins TRBV9 to TRBJ2-2, with 9 bases lining up with TRBD2. The CDR3 runs 17 residues. The V gene's germline CDR1 is SGDLS and CDR2 YYNGEE. The V segment lost 0 bases and the J segment 1 base; nucleotides outside the gene matches: 4.

The gene calls are TRBV4-2 and TRBJ2-1; weak D call: TRBD2 (6 bases). V was clipped by 1 base and J by 3 bases, with 19 bases between them. This CDR3 contains 18 residues. Per germline, CDR1 LGHNA and CDR2 YNFKEQ. CDR3 amino acids: CASSQGGLRGPLYNEQFF. In nucleotides, the CDR3 is TGTGCCAGCAGCCAAGGGGGTTTGCGGGGACCCCTCTACAATGAGCAGTTCTTC.

The V and J genes are TRBV28 and TRBJ2-2; TRBD1 aligns across 10 bases. Germline assignment: CDR1 MDHEN and CDR2 SYDVKM. V lost 6 bases, J lost 7 bases, and 8 bases stayed unmatched. This CDR3 comprises 15 residues. This chain's CDR3 is CASRYDRGRIGELFF. CDR3 in DNA: TGTGCCAGCAGATACGACAGGGGGCGCATCGGGGAGCTGTTTTTT.